Following are 31 T cell receptor beta chains from one sample sequenced in a study of low-dose radiotherapy and immunotherapy resistance in tumors. Covering alpha and beta chains, TRAV- and TRBV-specific primers were used for the first-strand cDNA. Both a constant-region primer and a V-primer adapter served to amplify TCRs across roughly 22 PCR cycles. TCRdb independently ran MiXCR on the reads; one entry per CDR3 protein. The sample gives 16,000 or so distinct CDR3 sequences, about 71% of which show up once; approximately 5.4% is in the top ten. The receptors come from a human donor with advanced metastatic prostate, ovarian, gallbladder or colorectal cancer (not recorded which). This table probably holds off-target reads from a library built for another chain.

The chain couples TRBV6-5 to TRBJ1-6; the match to TRBD1 covers 9 bases. Germline assignment: CDR1 MNHEY and CDR2 SVGAGI. V was clipped by 6 bases and J by 7 bases; unmatched bases: 13. There are 17 residues in the CDR3. CDR3 sequence reads: CASRQGAAGVGNSPLHF. The CDR3 DNA follows: TGTGCCAGCAGACAGGGGGCAGCGGGGGTTGGCAATTCACCCCTCCACTTT.

This sequence joins TRBV28 and TRBJ2-5; 7 nucleotides line up with TRBD1. V gave up 7 bases and J gave up 1 base; unmatched junction bases: 18. The CDR3 contains 18 residues. CDR1 MDHEN and CDR2 SYDVKM come from the germline V gene. The CDR3 protein is CASTKNRGPNSFQETQYF. CDR3 coding DNA: TGTGCCAGCACCAAAAACAGGGGACCAAATTCTTTCCAAGAGACCCAGTACTTC.

This chain uses TRBV30 with TRBJ1-4; D is undetermined. The CDR3 totals 13 residues. The germline CDR1 and CDR2 sequences are GTSNPN and SVGIG (reference sequence). V lost 1 base, J lost 5 bases, and 8 bases lay in between. The CDR3 nucleotides are TGTGCCTGGAGTGCCAACCTGAATGAAAAACTGTTTTTT. Translating gives CAWSANLNEKLFF.

This chain links TRBV5-5 with TRBJ2-7; TRBD1 might be the D (5 bases). The length of the CDR3 is 16 residues. Trimming stripped 4 bases from V and 1 base from J, with 18 bases between. Germline values: CDR1 SGHKS, CDR2 YYEKEE (reference sequence). The CDR3 spells CASSPVSWGSSYEQYF. The CDR3 DNA sequence: TGTGCCAGCAGCCCTGTGTCCTGGGGCAGTTCCTACGAGCAGTACTTC.

This rearrangement joins TRBV28 to TRBJ2-3; 8 bases agree with TRBD1. Germline CDR1 MDHEN, CDR2 SYDVKM. With 4 bases clipped from V and 1 base from J, the junction kept 7 bases outside the gene matches. This CDR3 spans 16 amino acids. The CDR3 nucleotides read TGTGCCAGCAGTTCCGGGACAGGACTACGCACAGATACGCAGTATTTT. It yields the protein CASSSGTGLRTDTQYF.

The chain has TRBV28 and TRBJ1-2; D might be TRBD1 (6 bases). The CDR3 sequence is 16 residues long. Trimming cost V 7 bases and J 0 bases, with 18 bases left between them. In germline, CDR1 is MDHEN, CDR2 SYDVKM. Here the CDR3 reads CASTSRGGVANYGYTF. In nucleotides, the CDR3 is TGTGCCAGCACCTCCCGAGGGGGGGTTGCTAACTATGGCTACACCTTC.

The chain has TRBV20-1 and TRBJ2-7; 12 bases align to TRBD2. CDR3 size: 14 residues. The trim removed 5 bases at V and 6 bases at J, leaving 8 bases unmatched. Germline V lookup: CDR1 DFQATT, CDR2 SNEGSKA (reference sequence). The CDR3 DNA reads as TGCAGTGCTGGACGACTAGCGGGAGAAACCGAGCAGTACTTC. Residues: CSAGRLAGETEQYF.

The chain employs TRBV10-3 and TRBJ2-3; 14 nucleotides match TRBD2. Germline CDR1 ENHRY, CDR2 SYGVKD. Trimming removed 9 bases from V and 4 bases from J; junction bases left unmatched: 3. There are 14 residues in the CDR3. The CDR3: CAMGLAGAADTQYF. The CDR3 DNA sequence: TGTGCCATGGGACTAGCGGGAGCGGCAGATACGCAGTATTTT.

The chain joins TRBV2 to TRBJ2-1; D might be TRBD2 (6 bases). The CDR3 runs to 14 residues. V gave up 5 bases and J gave up 3 bases, with 11 bases separating them. In germline, CDR1 is SNHLY, CDR2 FYNNEI. The CDR3 DNA reads as TGTGCCAGCAGTTGGCGGGACCTCTACAATGAGCAGTTCTTC. Protein sequence: CASSWRDLYNEQFF. Complete variable domain (other parts from reference TRBV2 and TRBJ2-1): EPEVTQTPSHQVTQMGQEVILRCVPISNHLYFYWYRQILGQKVEFLVSFYNNEISEKSEIFDDQFSVERPDGSNFTLKIRSTKLEDSAMYFCASSWRDLYNEQFFGPGTRLTVL.

This clonotype occurred a few times. The chain links TRBV20-1 to TRBJ2-3, with 7 bases identical to TRBD1. Germline CDR1 and CDR2: DFQATT and SNEGSKA (reference sequence). The CDR3 length is 15 residues. Trimming removed 2 bases from V and 2 bases from J; junction bases left unmatched: 7. CDR3 sequence: CSARPGQDLTDTQYF. The CDR3 coding sequence is TGCAGTGCTAGACCCGGACAGGACCTCACAGATACGCAGTATTTT.

This chain links TRBV15 with TRBJ2-1; D is unresolved. V was shortened by 2 bases and J by 6 bases, with 14 bases between the two germline ends. The germline gives CDR1 LNHNV, CDR2 YYDKDF (reference sequence). This CDR3 spans 15 amino acids. CDR3 protein: CATSRPTGRANEQFF. The CDR3 bases are TGTGCCACCAGCAGACCAACTGGACGAGCCAATGAGCAGTTCTTC.

The chain has TRBV3-1 and TRBJ2-7; D is perhaps TRBD2 (5 bases). Trimming removed 0 bases from V and 5 bases from J, with 17 bases in between. CDR1 is LGHDT and CDR2 is YNNKEL in the germline V gene (reference sequence). CDR3 length equals 16 residues. The CDR3 protein is CASSQDLGEFADEQYF. The CDR3 coding sequence is TGTGCCAGCAGCCAAGATCTTGGGGAGTTCGCCGACGAGCAGTACTTC.

The chain has TRBV20-1 and TRBJ2-7; 9 nucleotides agree with TRBD2. Germline V gene data show CDR1 as DFQATT and CDR2 as SNEGSKA (reference sequence). With 0 bases clipped from V and 5 bases from J, the junction kept 8 bases outside the gene matches. The CDR3 covers 15 residues. This CDR3 reads CSAREGTSWGNEQYF. The DNA for the CDR3 is TGCAGTGCTAGAGAAGGGACTAGCTGGGGAAACGAGCAGTACTTC.

J is TRBJ2-1 and V is TRBV11-3, with 9 bases that match TRBD2. J lost 4 bases, V lost 0 bases, and 4 bases had no gene match. The CDR3 is made up of 16 amino acids. Germline lookup yields CDR1 SGHNT and CDR2 YENEEA. The CDR3: CASSLDLRGGYNEQFF. As DNA, the CDR3 is TGTGCCAGCAGCTTAGATCTGCGGGGGGGGTACAATGAGCAGTTCTTC.

The chain is built from TRBV4-1 and TRBJ2-7, with TRBD1 matching 10 bases. Germline CDR1 and CDR2: MGHRA and YSYEKL. The CDR3 length is 14 residues. Trimming at V came to 0 bases and at J to 6 bases, leaving 2 bases not matched to a gene. The CDR3: CASSQEGTGAEQYF. The DNA of the CDR3 is TGCGCCAGCAGCCAAGAAGGGACAGGGGCCGAGCAGTACTTC.

The chain combines TRBV12-3 or TRBV12-4 with TRBJ2-1; possibly TRBD2 for D (6 bases). V was trimmed by 4 bases and J by 4 bases, leaving 11 bases between them. The CDR3 sequence is 14 residues long. The CDR3 reads CASSSTGGYNEQFF. CDR3 nucleotide sequence: TGTGCCAGCAGTTCCACCGGAGGGTACAATGAGCAGTTCTTC.

This clonotype came up a few times. This chain joins TRBV6-1 and TRBJ2-1; 9 bases align to TRBD2. The CDR3 has 15 residues. Germline V gives CDR1 MNHNS, CDR2 SASEGT. The V segment lost 6 bases and the J segment 7 bases; nucleotides outside the gene matches: 10. CDR3 in amino acids: CASSTNSGSWNEQFF. Written as DNA, the CDR3 is TGTGCCAGCAGCACCAATAGCGGGAGTTGGAATGAGCAGTTCTTC.

The gene calls are TRBV12-3 or TRBV12-4 and TRBJ2-3; 11 bases map to TRBD2. The CDR3 length is 16 residues. The ends lost 5 bases at V and 5 bases at J; junction bases unmatched: 9. The CDR3 region has the DNA TGTGCCAGCAGTGGTCAACTAGCGGGAGATTTAGATACGCAGTATTTT. The encoded protein is CASSGQLAGDLDTQYF.

The V gene is TRBV5-5, the J gene TRBJ2-3, with 7 bases matching TRBD2. The germline V gene has CDR1 SGHKS and CDR2 YYEKEE (reference sequence). The CDR3 is 16 amino acids. The ends lost 4 bases at V and 2 bases at J; junction bases unmatched: 10. CDR3 bases: TGTGCCAGCAGCCGCTCTCTAGCGGCCTACACAGATACGCAGTATTTT. This gives the protein CASSRSLAAYTDTQYF.

The chain uses TRBV4-3 and TRBJ2-1; the D gene is possibly TRBD1 (7 bases). Per the germline V gene, CDR1 is LGHNA and CDR2 is YSLEER. The CDR3 has 14 amino acids. Trimming shortened V by 2 bases and J by 10 bases, and 15 bases separated the two germline ends. CDR3 in DNA: TGCGCCAGCAGCCAATCATCAGGGGGGCCCGAGCAGTTCTTC. It translates to CASSQSSGGPEQFF.

This CDR3 reads CASSGSGGGADTQYF. DNA of the CDR3: TGTGCCAGCAGCGGTAGCGGGGGGGGCGCAGATACGCAGTATTTT. This chain links TRBV5-4 with TRBJ2-3; 11 positions match TRBD2. CDR1 is SGHNT and CDR2 is YYREEE in the germline V gene (reference sequence). The CDR3 length is 15 residues. The V and J ends lost 4 bases and 4 bases, in that order; junction bases with no gene match: 5. The full variable domain, with the rest looked up from reference TRBV5-4 and TRBJ2-3, is ETGVTQSPTHLIKTRGQQVTLRCSSQSGHNTVSWYQQALGQGPQFIFQYYREEENGRGNFPPRFSGLQFPNYSSELNVNALELDDSALYLCASSGSGGGADTQYFGPGTRLTVL.

This clonotype has only a few counts. One end of the junction is discordant with germline, which a read error may explain. The chain combines TRBV2 with TRBJ1-2; 12 bases agree with TRBD1. The CDR3 spans 13 residues. The germline V gene encodes CDR1 SNHLY and CDR2 FYNNEI. This CDR3 reads CASSGGTGGTSGF. The CDR3 DNA is TGTGCCAGCAGTGGAGGGACAGGGGGCACCTCAGGCTTC.

The CDR3 sequence is CASSYSKITGNWNTEAFF. As DNA, the CDR3 is TGTGCCAGCAGTTACTCGAAGATAACAGGGAACTGGAACACTGAAGCTTTCTTT. The J gene is TRBJ1-1, the V gene TRBV6-6, with D maybe TRBD1 (6 bases). Per germline, CDR1 MNHNY and CDR2 SVGAGI (reference sequence). The CDR3 length is 18 residues. V dropped 0 bases and J dropped 1 base, with 18 bases sitting between them.

This chain uses TRBV6-6 with TRBJ1-3; a weak D match, TRBD1 (5 bases). This CDR3 is built from 14 residues. V lost 10 bases and J 2 bases, leaving 15 bases between the germline ends. Germline V CDR1 and CDR2: MNHNY, SVGAGI (reference sequence). CDR3 in DNA: TGTGCCACTTTGCCCCGGGGCGCTGGAAACACCATATATTTT. Protein product: CATLPRGAGNTIYF.

V and J are TRBV5-1 and TRBJ2-7; D call uncertain. The CDR3 consists of 14 residues. Germline V gene data show CDR1 as SGHRS and CDR2 as YFSETQ. V was shortened by 0 bases and J by 2 bases, with 9 bases between the two germline ends. In nucleotides, the CDR3 is TGCGCCAGCAGCTTGGCTCAGGCGACCTACGAGCAGTACTTC. Amino acid sequence: CASSLAQATYEQYF.

V is TRBV2 and J is TRBJ1-2; 9 nucleotides agree with TRBD1. After removal of 6 bases from V and 3 bases from J, the junction contained 2 bases not matched to a gene. CDR1 and CDR2 (germline): SNHLY, FYNNEI. The CDR3 is 13 residues long. The CDR3 loop is CASRTGGDYGYTF. In DNA form, the CDR3 reads TGTGCCAGCAGAACAGGGGGCGACTATGGCTACACCTTC.

This clonotype was recorded a few times. The V gene is TRBV6-1, the J gene TRBJ1-5, with D possibly being TRBD1 (5 bases). The CDR3 has 13 residues. V lost 6 bases and J 5 bases, leaving 11 bases between the germline ends. Germline CDR1 and CDR2: MNHNS and SASEGT. The CDR3 bases are TGTGCCAGCAGGTGGGGGACGGATCAGCCCCAGCATTTT. Amino acids: CASRWGTDQPQHF.

This chain connects TRBV2 to TRBJ2-7; possibly TRBD2 for D (5 bases). CDR1 and CDR2 (germline): SNHLY, FYNNEI. The CDR3 spans 13 residues. Trimming took 6 bases from V and 2 from J, leaving 11 bases between them. The CDR3 sequence: CASRTIVPYEQYF. In nucleotides, the CDR3 is TGTGCCAGCAGGACTATAGTCCCCTACGAGCAGTACTTC.

This clonotype turned up a few times. The J gene is TRBJ1-1, the V gene TRBV5-6, with a possible D match to TRBD1 (5 bases). The germline V gene encodes CDR1 SGHDT and CDR2 YYEEEE. This CDR3 is 14 amino acids long. V lost 2 bases and J 4 bases, leaving 12 bases between the germline ends. The DNA of the CDR3 is TGTGCCAGCAGCTTCCGGGGGACGGGCACTGAAGCTTTCTTT. It is translated as CASSFRGTGTEAFF.

The gene calls are TRBV6-1 and TRBJ2-7; no clear D gene. Germline CDR1 MNHNS, CDR2 SASEGT. This CDR3 is 11 amino acids long. The ends were cut back, 5 bases at V and 5 bases at J, with 7 bases in the middle. This CDR3 reads CASSFLNEQYF. The DNA for the CDR3 is TGTGCCAGCAGTTTCCTCAACGAGCAGTACTTC.

The J gene is TRBJ2-2, the V gene TRBV6-5, with 7 bases identical to TRBD1. The CDR3 contains 14 residues. V gave up 7 bases and J gave up 4 bases; unmatched junction bases: 6. Germline lookup yields CDR1 MNHEY and CDR2 SVGAGI. CDR3 sequence: CASKRQGSTGELFF. CDR3 DNA sequence: TGTGCCAGCAAACGACAGGGTAGCACCGGGGAGCTGTTTTTT.